These T cell receptor beta chains were read from a single sample in a study of T cells of healthy individuals. One entry per CDR3 protein results from TCRdb running MiXCR on the 5' RACE reads. The sample lists 45,000 to 60,000 distinct CDR3 sequences, roughly 15% seen once, with about 16% in the top ten. All receptors derive from a human donor in good health. The conserved cysteine and the conserved F or W are not part of the CDR3 here.

v_gene	j_gene	CDR3aa
TRBV5-5	TRBJ2-5	ASSLVAYQETQY
TRBV5-1	TRBJ1-5	ASRLDPNQPQH
TRBV5-1	TRBJ2-1	ASSATSGVNEQF
TRBV13	TRBJ2-3	ASRPQGGPGDTQY
TRBV13	TRBJ1-2	ASSPLDRGVDGYT
TRBV7-9	TRBJ1-4	ASSLEGAIRRATNEKLF
TRBV7-2	TRBJ2-1	ASSLGAGGKPKQF
TRBV7-8	TRBJ2-3	ASSKSESGMDTQY
TRBV20-1	TRBJ1-6	SAGLPNSPLN
TRBV15	TRBJ2-6	ATSRRGSLSRPGANVLT
TRBV5-1	TRBJ2-7	ASSPGSGNSYEQY
TRBV5-1	TRBJ2-1	ASSLETATRF
TRBV15	TRBJ2-7	ATSRETVGEQY
TRBV29-1	TRBJ2-3	SVETKADTQY
TRBV14	TRBJ1-5	ASSRGLIQGGNQPQH
TRBV7-2	TRBJ2-3	ASSLFWVKAGAFGTDTQY
TRBV19	TRBJ1-2	ASSGGEGYT
TRBV7-9	TRBJ2-7	ASSLAARESRYEQY
TRBV9	TRBJ2-1	ASSVEGSTYNEQF
TRBV11-2	TRBJ2-2	ASSSLLNTGELF
TRBV7-2	TRBJ1-2	ASSLVGFTDYGYT
TRBV10-3	TRBJ1-2	AIQGNNGYT
TRBV29-1	TRBJ2-3	SVGSDTDTQY
TRBV6-2/TRBV6-3	TRBJ2-7	ASSRSGDEQY
TRBV6-1	TRBJ2-4	ATSTGGRNIQY
TRBV30	TRBJ2-3	AWSELAGSDTQY
TRBV29-1	TRBJ1-3	SGADRGPGNTIY
TRBV28	TRBJ1-6	ASSPPGQSNSPLH
TRBV12-3/TRBV12-4	TRBJ2-3	ASSKGGRGDTQY
TRBV11-2	TRBJ2-3	ASSLAGRETDTQY
TRBV20-1	TRBJ1-2	SARVGTGGGDGYT
TRBV4-3	TRBJ1-5	ASSFNAGEPQH
TRBV29-1	TRBJ2-1	SAGQSYNEQF
TRBV9	TRBJ1-1	ASSVTGQLNTEAF
TRBV5-1	TRBJ2-5	ASSLRGTEETQY
TRBV20-1	TRBJ1-4	SARDRTGSNEKLF
TRBV4-3	TRBJ2-3	ASSQDTSGALTDTQY
TRBV11-2	TRBJ1-1	ASSLGQVVNTEAF
TRBV12-3/TRBV12-4	TRBJ2-1	ASSDPLAGGNEQF
TRBV4-1	TRBJ2-3	ASSLRDRVADTQY
TRBV2	TRBJ2-7	ASSGERGSHEQY
TRBV20-1	TRBJ2-1	SEKGHAGYNEQF
TRBV20-1	TRBJ2-1	SAQPSQNEQF
TRBV7-2	TRBJ2-3	ASSLLAGVGDTQY
TRBV5-5	TRBJ2-3	ASSTWTEVQQY
TRBV5-5	TRBJ2-2	ASSLGNARELF
TRBV7-9	TRBJ2-1	AIMREYNEQF
TRBV7-8	TRBJ2-7	ASSLGRGRASHEQY
TRBV27	TRBJ1-6	ASSLSGTPQSSYNSPLH
TRBV6-1	TRBJ2-7	ASSRTGATYEQY
TRBV19	TRBJ1-1	ASLGEMDTEAF
TRBV20-1	TRBJ1-1	SAYRGGGAF